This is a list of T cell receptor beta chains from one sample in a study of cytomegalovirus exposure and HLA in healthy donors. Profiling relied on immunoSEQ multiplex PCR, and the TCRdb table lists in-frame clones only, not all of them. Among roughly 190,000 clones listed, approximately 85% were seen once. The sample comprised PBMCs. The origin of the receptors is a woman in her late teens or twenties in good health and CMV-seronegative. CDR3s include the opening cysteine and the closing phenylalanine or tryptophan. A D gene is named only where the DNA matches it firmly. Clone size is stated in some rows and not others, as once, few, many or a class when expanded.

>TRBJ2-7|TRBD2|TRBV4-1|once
CASSPLGLARYEQYF
TGCGCCAGCAGCCCTCTCGGACTAGCGAGATACGAGCAGTACTTC
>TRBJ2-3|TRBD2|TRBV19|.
CASSIISGSATDTQYF
TGTGCCAGTAGTATAATTAGCGGGAGTGCGACAGATACGCAGTATTTT
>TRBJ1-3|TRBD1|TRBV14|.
CASSHWDSFTGNTIYF
TGTGCCAGCAGCCACTGGGACAGTTTCACTGGAAACACCATATATTTT
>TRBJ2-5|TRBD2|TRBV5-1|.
CASSSSASGGGPGKTQYF
TGCGCCAGCAGCTCCTCCGCTAGCGGGGGGGGTCCGGGTAAGACCCAGTACTTC
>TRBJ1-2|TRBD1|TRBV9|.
CASRGQGALGYGYTF
TGTGCCAGCAGAGGACAGGGGGCGCTGGGCTATGGCTACACCTTC
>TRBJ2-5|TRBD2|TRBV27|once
CATRGRAGETQYF
TGTGCCACCAGAGGGAGGGCCGGCGAGACCCAGTACTTC
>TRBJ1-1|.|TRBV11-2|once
CASSLQENTEAFF
TGTGCCAGCAGCTTACAGGAGAACACTGAAGCTTTCTTT
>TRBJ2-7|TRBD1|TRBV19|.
CASTLGQGAEEQYF
TGTGCCAGTACCTTAGGGCAGGGGGCTGAAGAGCAGTACTTC
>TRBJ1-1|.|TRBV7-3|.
CASSAGENTEAFF
TGTGCCAGCAGCGCCGGAGAGAACACTGAAGCTTTCTTT
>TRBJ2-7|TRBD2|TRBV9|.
CASSAGLAGGLYEQYF
TGTGCCAGCAGCGCCGGGTTAGCGGGGGGGCTCTACGAGCAGTACTTC
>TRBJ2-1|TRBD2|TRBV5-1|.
CASSLESGTYNEQFF
TGCGCCAGCAGCTTGGAGAGCGGGACCTACAATGAGCAGTTCTTC
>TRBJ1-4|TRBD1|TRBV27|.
CASSGFRDRGPTNEKLFF
TGTGCCAGCAGTGGTTTTCGGGACAGGGGGCCAACTAATGAAAAACTGTTTTTT
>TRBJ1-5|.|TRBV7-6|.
CAQRRDGNQPQHF
TGTGCCCAGCGTAGAGACGGCAATCAGCCCCAGCATTTT
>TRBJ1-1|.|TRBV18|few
CASSPARGLGTEAFF
TGTGCCAGCTCACCCGCTCGGGGGTTGGGCACTGAAGCTTTCTTT
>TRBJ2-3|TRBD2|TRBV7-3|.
CASSLIGTNTQYF
TGTGCCAGCAGCTTAATTGGGACTAATACGCAGTATTTT
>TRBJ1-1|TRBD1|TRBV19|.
CASTKFGTGGWDTEAFF
TGTGCCAGCACCAAATTCGGGACAGGGGGCTGGGACACTGAAGCTTTCTTT
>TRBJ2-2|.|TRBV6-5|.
CASSHGGELFF
TGTGCCTCGTCACATGGCGGGGAGCTGTTTTTT
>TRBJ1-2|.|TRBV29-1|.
CSVEHRQGYGYTF
TGCAGCGTTGAGCATCGGCAGGGGTATGGCTACACCTTC
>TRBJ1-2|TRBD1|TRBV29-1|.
CSVRPRTKQGAEGYTF
TGCAGCGTCCGCCCCCGGACGAAACAGGGGGCGGAAGGCTACACCTTC
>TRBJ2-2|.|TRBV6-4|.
CASSDSLETGELFF
TGTGCCAGCAGTGACTCCCTGGAGACCGGGGAGCTGTTTTTT
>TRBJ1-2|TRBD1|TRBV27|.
CASSLSGTGVLGYTF
TGTGCCAGCAGTTTATCCGGGACAGGGGTTCTGGGCTACACCTTC
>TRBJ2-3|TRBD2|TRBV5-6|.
CASSRSGTSSRGADTQYF
TGTGCCAGCAGCCGCTCCGGGACTAGCTCTCGCGGTGCAGATACGCAGTATTTT
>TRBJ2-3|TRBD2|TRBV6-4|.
CASSDGTSGTDTQYF
TGTGCCAGCAGTGACGGGACTAGCGGCACAGATACGCAGTATTTT
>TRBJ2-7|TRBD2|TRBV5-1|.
CASSETSGGYYEQYF
TGCGCCAGCAGCGAAACTAGCGGGGGGTACTACGAGCAGTACTTC
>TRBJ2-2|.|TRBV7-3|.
CASSPDRIDTGELFF
TGTGCCAGCAGCCCAGACAGGATTGACACCGGGGAGCTGTTTTTT
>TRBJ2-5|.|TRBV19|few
CASSPTVWETQYF
TGTGCCAGTAGTCCGACAGTGTGGGAGACCCAGTACTTC
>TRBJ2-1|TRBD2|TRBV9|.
CASSVASSTGGYNEQFF
TGTGCCAGCAGCGTAGCTAGTTCTACGGGGGGATACAATGAGCAGTTCTTC
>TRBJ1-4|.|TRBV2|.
CASSGAGLNEKLFF
TGTGCCAGCAGTGGGGCAGGACTTAATGAAAAACTGTTTTTT
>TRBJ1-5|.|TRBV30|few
CAWSEGNQPQHF
TGTGCCTGGAGTGAGGGGAACCAGCCCCAGCATTTT
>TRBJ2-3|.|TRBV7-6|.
CASSSKTGTNTDTQYF
TGTGCCAGCAGCTCGAAAACAGGGACCAACACAGATACGCAGTATTTT
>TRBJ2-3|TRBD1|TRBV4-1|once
CASSHWTGDGTDTQYF
TGCGCCAGCAGCCACTGGACAGGGGACGGCACAGATACGCAGTATTTT
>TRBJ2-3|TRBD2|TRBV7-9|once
CASSSGLAGATDTQYF
TGTGCCAGCAGCTCGGGACTAGCGGGGGCCACAGATACGCAGTATTTT
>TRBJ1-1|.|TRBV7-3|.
CASSRQRGTEAFF
TGTGCCAGCAGCCGCCAGCGGGGCACTGAAGCTTTCTTT
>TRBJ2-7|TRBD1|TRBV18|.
CASTPGQGLEQYF
TGTGCCAGCACCCCGGGACAGGGGCTGGAGCAGTACTTC
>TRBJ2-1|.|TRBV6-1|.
CASRTRGDSYNEQFF
TGTGCCAGCAGGACACGCGGGGATTCCTACAATGAGCAGTTCTTC
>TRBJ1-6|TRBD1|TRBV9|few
CASSVGPGTGDSPLHF
TGTGCCAGCAGCGTAGGTCCTGGGACAGGGGATTCACCCCTCCACTTT
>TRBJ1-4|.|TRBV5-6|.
CASSSYAGVTNEKLFF
TGTGCCAGCAGCTCGTACGCGGGGGTGACTAATGAAAAACTGTTTTTT
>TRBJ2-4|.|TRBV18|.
CASSPVGLAKNIQYF
TGTGCCAGCTCACCGGTCGGGTTAGCCAAAAACATTCAGTACTTC
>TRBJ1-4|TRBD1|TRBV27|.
CASRTGGNEKLFF
TGTGCCAGCAGGACAGGGGGGAATGAAAAACTGTTTTTT
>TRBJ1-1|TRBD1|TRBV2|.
CASSAGTGGRNTEAFF
TGTGCCAGCAGTGCCGGGACAGGGGGCAGGAACACTGAAGCTTTCTTT